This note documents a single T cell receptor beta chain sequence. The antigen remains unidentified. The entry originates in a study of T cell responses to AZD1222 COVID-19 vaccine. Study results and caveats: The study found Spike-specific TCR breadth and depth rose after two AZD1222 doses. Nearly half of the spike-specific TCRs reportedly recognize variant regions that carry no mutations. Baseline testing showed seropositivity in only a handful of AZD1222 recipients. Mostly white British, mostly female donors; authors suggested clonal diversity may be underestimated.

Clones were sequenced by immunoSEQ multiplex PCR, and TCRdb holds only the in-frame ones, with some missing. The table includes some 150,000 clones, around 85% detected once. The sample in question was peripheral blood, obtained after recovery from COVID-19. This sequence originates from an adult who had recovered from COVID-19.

The CDR3 DNA sequence: TGTGCCAGCACCTACCGGGACCCAGCTCGTGGGCTGTTTTTT. The encoded protein is CASTYRDPARGLFF. The chain combines TRBV5-5 with TRBJ2-2, with D perhaps given as TRBD1 or TRBD2 (5 bases each). Trimming left V 6 bases short and J 13 bases short, with 22 bases between. CDR3 length: 14 amino acids. Looked up from germline, CDR1 is SGHKS and CDR2 is YYEKEE (reference sequence).